The clone carrying this T cell receptor beta chain was counted a few times. Its antigen is currently unknown. Libraries were prepared by immunoSEQ multiplex PCR; TCRdb keeps only in-frame clonotypes and omits some of them. Among roughly 500 clones listed, 15% to 20% were seen once. This entry comes from a study of tumour-infiltrating T cells in Burkitt lymphoma. Study context: The Burkitt lymphoma cohort spanned all epidemiological subtypes. Overall and progression-free survival were predicted by productive clonality.

V gave up 1 base and J gave up 3 bases, with 17 bases separating them. This CDR3 contains 16 residues. Looked up from germline, CDR1 is SGHDT and CDR2 is YYEEEE. Study observations and caveats: Many Burkitt lymphoma patients shared several public clonotypes.

This rearrangement joins TRBV5-6 to TRBJ2-7, with D unresolved. The material sequenced was tumor tissue. This receptor was obtained from a human donor with Burkitt lymphoma. The CDR3 bases are TGTGCCAGCAGCTTGATAACATCCGGGTCTTACTACGAGCAGTACTTC. Its protein product is CASSLITSGSYYEQYF.